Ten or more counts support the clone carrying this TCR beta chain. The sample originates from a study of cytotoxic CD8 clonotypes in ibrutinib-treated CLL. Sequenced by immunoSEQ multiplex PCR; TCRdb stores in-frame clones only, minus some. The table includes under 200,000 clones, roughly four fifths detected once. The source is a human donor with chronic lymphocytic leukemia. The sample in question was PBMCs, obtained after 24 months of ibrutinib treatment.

The CDR3 nucleotides are TGTGCCAGCAGTCTATTTCGGGACAGTAATCAGCCCCAGCATTTT. Translated, it gives CASSLFRDSNQPQHF. The gene calls are TRBV6-5 and TRBJ1-5; 7 bases agree with TRBD1. Germline V gene lookup returns CDR1 MNHEY and CDR2 SVGAGI. The CDR3 is made up of 15 amino acids. After removal of 5 bases from V and 4 bases from J, the junction contained 8 bases not matched to a gene.